The 19 T cell receptor beta chains below all came from one sample that was sequenced in a study of T cells in lung cancer brain metastases. The table came from immunoSEQ multiplex PCR; TCRdb's copy has only in-frame clones and leaves some out. The sample records some 5,100 clones, 84% being singletons. Sequences were obtained from tumor tissue from a brain metastasis. Receptors originate from a man over 45 with non-small cell lung cancer that had spread to the brain.

The rearrangement joins TRBV4-1 to TRBJ1-6; TRBD1 agrees at 7 bases. Trimming removed 8 bases from V and 7 bases from J; junction bases left unmatched: 11. The CDR3 has 15 residues. In germline, CDR1 is MGHRA, CDR2 YSYEKL. CDR3 nucleotides: TGCGCCAGCCGGAGCGCAGGGACAGAAAATTCACCCCTCCACTTT. This gives the protein CASRSAGTENSPLHF.

The CDR3 DNA is TGTGCCAGTAGTATTCCGGGACAGGGGGATCTAAACTATGGCTACACCTTC. Translated: CASSIPGQGDLNYGYTF. The chain has TRBV19 and TRBJ1-2; 11 bases are shared with TRBD1. This CDR3 spans 17 amino acids. Germline-derived CDR1 and CDR2 are LNHDA and SQIVND (reference sequence). V trimming: 3 bases; J trimming: 2 bases; junction bases outside the gene matches: 8.

This clone was seen just once. V usage is TRBV10-2 and J usage is TRBJ2-3, with D maybe TRBD1 (6 bases). Between the trimmed V and J ends, which lost 4 bases and 5 bases, there was a span of 13 bases. Germline lookup yields CDR1 WSHSY and CDR2 SAAADI. The CDR3 consists of 14 residues. The CDR3 reads CASSGGPTGDTQYF. The CDR3 DNA sequence: TGCGCCAGCAGTGGGGGGCCTACTGGAGATACGCAGTATTTT.

This clone was observed a handful of times. This chain links TRBV11-3 with TRBJ1-1, with D possibly TRBD1 on 5 matching bases. Germline V gene sequence: CDR1 SGHNT, CDR2 YENEEA. The length of the CDR3 is 14 residues. With 5 bases removed from V and 2 bases from J, the gap between germline ends came to 12 bases. The CDR3 loop is CASSPGRTNTEAFF. The CDR3 nucleotides read TGTGCCAGCAGCCCTGGTCGGACAAACACTGAAGCTTTCTTT.

The genes are TRBV4-2 and TRBJ2-3; 7 nucleotides match TRBD1. Looked up from germline, CDR1 is LGHNA and CDR2 is YNFKEQ. The length of the CDR3 is 16 residues. After removal of 0 bases from V and 1 base from J, the junction contained 4 bases not matched to a gene. CDR3 sequence reads: CASSQDEGGGTDTQYF. The CDR3 region has the DNA TGTGCCAGCAGCCAAGATGAAGGGGGCGGCACAGATACGCAGTATTTT.

The chain recombines TRBV5-1 with TRBJ1-2, with D uncertain. This CDR3 is built from 16 residues. Trimming took 4 bases from V and 4 from J, leaving 20 bases between them. Germline CDR1 is SGHRS and CDR2 is YFSETQ. The CDR3, as DNA: TGCGCCAGCAGCCGAGACGGGAGGCAGGAGGTCTATGGCTACACCTTC. Encoded protein: CASSRDGRQEVYGYTF.

The chain uses TRBV7-9 and TRBJ1-3, with 9 nucleotides matching TRBD1. CDR3 length: 17 amino acids. From germline, CDR1 is SEHNR and CDR2 FQNEAQ (reference sequence). After removal of 0 bases from V and 8 bases from J, the junction contained 11 bases not matched to a gene. The CDR3 sequence: CASSLAGTGKEWDTIYF. The DNA for the CDR3 is TGTGCCAGCAGCTTAGCCGGGACAGGGAAAGAATGGGACACCATATATTTT.

The rearrangement uses TRBV7-8 and TRBJ2-2; D remains unclear. CDR1 and CDR2 (germline): SGHVS, FQNEAQ. Trimming removed 2 bases at V and 3 bases at J, with 16 bases between. The length of the CDR3 is 17 residues. The chain's CDR3 is CASSLSISGSYTGELFF. The CDR3, as DNA: TGTGCCAGCAGCTTATCAATTTCCGGGTCCTACACCGGGGAGCTGTTTTTT.

The chain is built from TRBV7-2 and TRBJ1-6; D ambiguous. The CDR3 totals 14 residues. CDR1 is SGHTA and CDR2 is FQGNSA in the germline V gene. Trimming removed 3 bases at V and 15 bases at J, with 18 bases between. The CDR3 DNA reads as TGTGCCAGCAGCTTGGGGTCAGGAGAGGGCAGCCTCCACTTT. Its protein is CASSLGSGEGSLHF.

The chain combines TRBV5-1 with TRBJ1-4; 7 bases line up with TRBD1. The J segment lost 3 bases and the V segment lost 7 bases, leaving 6 bases of the junction unmatched. CDR3 length equals 14 residues. Germline CDR1 SGHRS, CDR2 YFSETQ. CDR3 in amino acids: CASGRDSPNEKLFF. CDR3 DNA: TGCGCCAGCGGTAGGGACAGCCCTAATGAAAAACTGTTTTTT.

This clone was counted between two and nine times. In DNA, the CDR3 is TGTGCCTGGAGTGTCCTACAGGGTTTTCCCCTCCACTTT. Protein: CAWSVLQGFPLHF. The rearrangement uses TRBV30 and TRBJ1-6; TRBD1 is a possible D gene (6 bases). Germline loops: CDR1 GTSNPN, CDR2 SVGIG (reference sequence). The CDR3 runs 13 residues. Trimming removed 0 bases from V and 13 bases from J, with 13 bases in between.

The chain joins TRBV5-1 to TRBJ1-2; 8 bases line up with TRBD1. Germline CDR1 reads SGHRS; CDR2 reads YFSETQ. The CDR3 covers 15 residues. V gave up 4 bases and J gave up 10 bases; unmatched junction bases: 15. The CDR3 nucleotides are TGCGCCAGCAGCCCAGGGACAGGAGTATTGGGTGACTACACCTTC. Translating gives CASSPGTGVLGDYTF.

This clone showed up just once. V usage is TRBV13 and J usage is TRBJ2-7, with a tentative D call TRBD1 (5 bases). Per germline, CDR1 PRHDT and CDR2 FYEKMQ (reference sequence). Trimming removed 1 base from V and 6 bases from J, with 7 bases in between. The CDR3 extends over 12 amino acids. In nucleotides, the CDR3 is TGTGCCAGCAGCTTAGCAGGGCCCGAGCAGTACTTC. It codes for CASSLAGPEQYF.

This chain connects TRBV7-2 to TRBJ1-6; no definite D call. This CDR3 is 14 amino acids long. CDR1 is SGHTA, CDR2 FQGNSA, per germline. With 5 bases removed from V and 7 bases from J, the gap between germline ends came to 12 bases. The CDR3 loop is CASSPETRNSPLHF. CDR3 bases: TGTGCCAGCAGCCCAGAGACGAGGAATTCACCCCTCCACTTT. Combining the CDR3 with reference TRBV7-2 and TRBJ1-6 gives the whole variable domain GAGVSQSPSNKVTEKGKDVELRCDPISGHTALYWYRQSLGQGLEFLIYFQGNSAPDKSGLPSDRFSAERTGGSVSTLTIQRTQQEDSAVYLCASSPETRNSPLHFGNGTRLTVT.

The chain employs TRBV18 and TRBJ2-3, with 13 bases fitting TRBD2. This CDR3 contains 16 residues. V dropped 3 bases and J dropped 4; count of bases not matched to a gene: 4. Germline CDR1 is KGHSH and CDR2 is LQKENI. CDR3 protein: CASSPRTSGGADTQYF. The DNA of the CDR3 is TGTGCCAGCTCACCTCGGACTAGCGGGGGTGCAGATACGCAGTATTTT.

V gene TRBV30 combines with J gene TRBJ1-2; D gene uncertain. The germline V gene encodes CDR1 GTSNPN and CDR2 SVGIG (reference sequence). The CDR3 is 13 amino acids. V dropped 3 bases and J dropped 8 bases, with 16 bases sitting between them. The CDR3 protein is CAWRQQRARGYTF. Written as DNA, the CDR3 is TGTGCCTGGAGGCAGCAGAGGGCACGGGGCTACACCTTC.

The V gene is TRBV9, the J gene TRBJ1-1; D might be TRBD1 (5 bases). The CDR3 contains 15 residues. Trimming removed 0 bases at V and 4 bases at J, with 13 bases between. The germline V gene has CDR1 SGDLS and CDR2 YYNGEE. CDR3 DNA sequence: TGTGCCAGCAGCGTAGCTGTAGGGGCTGGCACTGAAGCTTTCTTT. Translation: CASSVAVGAGTEAFF.

V is TRBV30 and J is TRBJ1-6; 8 bases align to TRBD1. The CDR3 is 16 residues long. CDR1 GTSNPN and CDR2 SVGIG come from the germline V gene (reference sequence). Trimming at V came to 6 bases and at J to 7 bases, leaving 14 bases not matched to a gene. CDR3 protein: CACSPRQGQANSPLHF. The CDR3 nucleotides read TGTGCCTGCTCCCCCCGACAGGGACAGGCGAATTCACCCCTCCACTTT.

V usage is TRBV7-3 and J usage is TRBJ1-6, with 10 bases identical to TRBD1. The germline V gene has CDR1 SGHTA and CDR2 FQGTGA. The CDR3 length is 15 residues. The junction had 3 bases not matched to a gene; V was cut back by 1 base and J by 9 bases. The CDR3 here is CASSLKGQGFSPLHF. The CDR3 DNA follows: TGTGCCAGCAGCTTAAAGGGACAGGGGTTTTCACCCCTCCACTTT.